Presented here are 4 T cell receptor beta chains from one specimen sequenced in a study of cytomegalovirus exposure and HLA in healthy donors. The PCR was carried out with 60 Vbeta primers and 13 Jbeta primers. Profiling relied on immunoSEQ multiplex PCR, and the TCRdb table lists in-frame clones only, not all of them. In the table there are 130,000 to 150,000 clones, less than 90% of which are singletons. Sequenced sample: PBMCs. All receptors derive from a boy aged 2 to 10 in good health and CMV-seronegative.

In this sample, this clone turned up once. The chain uses TRBV28 and TRBJ2-7; a possible D gene is TRBD2 (6 bases). The CDR3 has 14 residues. The germline V gene encodes CDR1 MDHEN and CDR2 SYDVKM. Trimming took 5 bases from V and 2 from J, leaving 13 bases between them. CDR3 nucleotide sequence: TGTGCCAGCAGTGCTGGACTACCTACCTACGAGCAGTACTTC. It codes for CASSAGLPTYEQYF.

The chain recombines TRBV19 with TRBJ1-2, with a weak D call TRBD1 (6 bases). The CDR3 consists of 15 residues. Germline lookup yields CDR1 LNHDA and CDR2 SQIVND (reference sequence). V was pared by 6 bases and J by 6 bases, with 20 bases between. CDR3 sequence: CASRPVARGRNGYTF. DNA of the CDR3: TGTGCCAGTAGGCCGGTGGCCAGGGGTAGGAATGGCTACACCTTC.

The chain combines TRBV9 with TRBJ2-1; 11 bases are shared with TRBD2. The germline gives CDR1 SGDLS, CDR2 YYNGEE. J was trimmed by 9 bases and V by 2 bases; bases with no gene match: 7. The CDR3 loop spans 15 amino acids. The CDR3 protein is CASSVPLAGASEQFF. CDR3 nucleotide sequence: TGTGCCAGCAGCGTTCCACTAGCGGGAGCTTCTGAGCAGTTCTTC.

The V and J genes are TRBV9 and TRBJ2-1; 7 bases are shared with TRBD1. V was clipped by 0 bases and J by 6 bases; unmatched bases: 0. CDR1 is SGDLS and CDR2 is YYNGEE in the germline V gene. This CDR3 has 13 residues. This chain's CDR3 is CASSVGDSNEQFF. CDR3 nucleotide sequence: TGTGCCAGCAGCGTAGGGGACAGCAATGAGCAGTTCTTC.